This TCR beta chain was recovered during a study of blood T cells in healthy people across ages. Findings and caveats of the study: Long-lived donors had more naive CD4+ cells and higher diversity than aged donors. A conclusive naive versus antigen-experienced comparison was prevented by the unsorted PBMCs.

The germline V gene encodes CDR1 LGHDT and CDR2 YNNKEL (reference sequence). This CDR3 has 15 amino acids. This clonotype was seen a few times. Its antigen remains unidentified. A sample-barcoded 5' primer and a J-beta primer mix were used in a second PCR of roughly 6 to 11 cycles. A single record per CDR3 protein comes from TCRdb applying MiXCR to the 5' RACE reads. The table lists some 760,000 distinct CDR3 sequences, approximately 25% of them singletons, with roughly a tenth in the top ten. These sequences were also reported in another study, on T cells of mothers and their children. That paper notes: Researchers report slightly higher, though non-significant, overlap in related mother-child pairs than in unrelated pairs. None of the identified T cell clones proved to be persistent microchimeric clones.

This clonotype originated in a boy between 10 and 17 years old in good health. The sample consisted of blood. The chain employs TRBV3-1 and TRBJ2-5; 8 bases match TRBD1. The J call is uncertain, as TRBJ2-1 better fits the DNA end. The CDR3 reads CASSQAGQGHNEQFF. The CDR3 nucleotides are TGTGCCAGCAGCCAAGCAGGACAGGGCCACAATGAGCAGTTCTTC.